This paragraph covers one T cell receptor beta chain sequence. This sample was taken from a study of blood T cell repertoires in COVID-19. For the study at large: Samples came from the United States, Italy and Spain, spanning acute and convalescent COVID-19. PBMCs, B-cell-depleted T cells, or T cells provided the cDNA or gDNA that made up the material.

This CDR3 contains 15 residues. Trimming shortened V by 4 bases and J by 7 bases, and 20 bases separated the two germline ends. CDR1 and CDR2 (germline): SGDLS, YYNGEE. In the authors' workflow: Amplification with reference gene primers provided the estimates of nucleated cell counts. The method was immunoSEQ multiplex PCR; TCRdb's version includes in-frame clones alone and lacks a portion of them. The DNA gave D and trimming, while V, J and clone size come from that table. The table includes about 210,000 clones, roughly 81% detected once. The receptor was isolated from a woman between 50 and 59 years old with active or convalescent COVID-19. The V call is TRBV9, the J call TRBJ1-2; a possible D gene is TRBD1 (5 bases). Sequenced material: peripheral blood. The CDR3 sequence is CASSLYQAGRSGYTF. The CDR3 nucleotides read TGTGCCAGCAGCCTATACCAGGCAGGGAGGAGTGGCTACACCTTC.